The 26 T cell receptor beta chains listed next were all sequenced from one sample in a study of blood T cell repertoires in COVID-19. Using immunoSEQ multiplex PCR, the repertoire was profiled, and TCRdb retains in-frame clones only, with some absent. The table has hundreds of thousands of clones, around 90% seen once. The specimen sequenced was peripheral blood. The receptors come from a man younger than 30 with active or convalescent COVID-19.

The V and J genes are TRBV6-5 and TRBJ1-1; possible D gene TRBD1, 6 bases. Germline V gene data show CDR1 as MNHEY and CDR2 as SVGAGI. V lost 6 bases to trimming and J lost 2 bases, with 16 bases between them. CDR3 length equals 15 residues. The CDR3 reads CASRLRQALNTEAFF. The CDR3 bases are TGTGCCAGCAGATTAAGACAGGCGTTAAACACTGAAGCTTTCTTT.

V gene TRBV6-6 combines with J gene TRBJ1-5; D possibly corresponds to TRBD1 (5 bases). The germline V gene has CDR1 MNHNY and CDR2 SVGAGI (reference sequence). The V end was cut by 6 bases, the J end by 7 bases, with 10 bases between. This CDR3 spans 12 amino acids. CDR3 coding DNA: TGTGCCAGCAGCCCCAGGGCCCAGCCCCAGCATTTT. This translates into CASSPRAQPQHF.

The J gene is TRBJ1-1, the V gene TRBV11-2, with a weak D call TRBD1 (6 bases). Trimming cost V 1 base and J 3 bases, with 9 bases left between them. CDR1 SGHAT and CDR2 FQNNGV come from the germline V gene. The CDR3 length is 14 residues. The CDR3 protein is CASSLGEGDTEAFF. CDR3 sequence (DNA): TGTGCCAGCAGCTTAGGGGAGGGGGACACTGAAGCTTTCTTT.

The genes are TRBV10-3 and TRBJ1-3; D is unresolved. The CDR3 runs 12 residues. Looked up from germline, CDR1 is ENHRY and CDR2 is SYGVKD. Between the trimmed V and J ends, which lost 3 bases and 4 bases, there was a span of 4 bases. The CDR3 spells CAISEQGNTIYF. CDR3 nucleotides: TGTGCCATCAGTGAACAAGGAAACACCATATATTTT.

This clone was counted once. The J gene is TRBJ2-1, the V gene TRBV15, with 9 positions matching TRBD2. V shed 4 bases, J shed 5 bases, and the junction held 12 bases outside the gene matches. Germline V lookup: CDR1 LNHNV, CDR2 YYDKDF (reference sequence). The CDR3 length is 17 residues. As DNA, the CDR3 is TGTGCCACCAGCAAGAGGCCCCCTAGCGGGAACAACAATGAGCAGTTCTTC. It codes for CATSKRPPSGNNNEQFF.

J is TRBJ2-1 and V is TRBV14; perhaps TRBD2 as D (6 bases). The V and J ends lost 0 bases and 4 bases respectively, with 13 bases between them. Germline V gene data show CDR1 as SGHDN and CDR2 as FVKESK. CDR3 size: 16 residues. CDR3 region: CASSQDRMEGYNEQFF. In DNA form, the CDR3 reads TGTGCCAGCAGCCAAGATCGGATGGAGGGTTACAATGAGCAGTTCTTC.

This clone has only one observation. This chain joins TRBV7-9 and TRBJ1-6; tentative D call: TRBD1 (5 bases). Per the germline V gene, CDR1 is SEHNR and CDR2 is FQNEAQ (reference sequence). Trimming removed 4 bases at V and 9 bases at J, with 13 bases between. The length of the CDR3 is 14 residues. CDR3 sequence: CASSYGTSSSPLHF. CDR3 in DNA: TGTGCCAGCAGCTACGGGACTTCGTCTTCACCCCTCCACTTT.

This clone appeared a single time. The limits of the CDR3 on the DNA are not certain, so only TCRdb's listed CDR3 is given. CDR3 residues: CASSIFWSIDQPQHF. The chain couples TRBV19 to TRBJ1-5. CDR1 and CDR2 from the germline V gene are LNHDA and SQIVND (reference sequence). The length of the CDR3 is 15 amino acids, counting both ends.

The V and J genes are TRBV18 and TRBJ2-3; 10 nucleotides align to TRBD2. The CDR3 runs 15 residues. V shed 4 bases, J shed 2 bases, and the junction held 3 bases outside the gene matches. The germline V gene has CDR1 KGHSH and CDR2 LQKENI. CDR3 sequence (DNA): TGTGCCAGCTCACTAGCGGGAGGTAACACAGATACGCAGTATTTT. The encoded protein is CASSLAGGNTDTQYF.

The table lists this clone with a count of one. The chain uses TRBV27 and TRBJ1-1; TRBD1 matches at 10 bases. Germline-derived CDR1 and CDR2 are MNHEY and SMNVEV (reference sequence). V was pared by 7 bases and J by 7 bases, with 6 bases of the junction left unmatched. The length of the CDR3 is 13 residues. The DNA of the CDR3 is TGTGCCAGCACCCGGGACAGGGGAAATGAAGCTTTCTTT. Translated: CASTRDRGNEAFF.

The J gene is TRBJ2-1, the V gene TRBV19; 8 positions match TRBD2. This CDR3 is built from 15 residues. Germline V gene data show CDR1 as LNHDA and CDR2 as SQIVND (reference sequence). Trimming removed 1 base from V and 2 bases from J; junction bases left unmatched: 1. CDR3 DNA: TGTGCCAGTAGTATAGCGGGGGGGCCCTACAATGAGCAGTTCTTC. Translated: CASSIAGGPYNEQFF.

The chain joins TRBV3-1 (or the pseudogene TRBV3-2) to TRBJ2-1; 10 nucleotides line up with TRBD2. Germline V gene lookup returns CDR1 LGHDT and CDR2 YNNKEL (reference sequence). The CDR3 runs 16 residues. Losses at the gene ends were 3 bases for V and 6 bases for J; bases not matched to a gene: 8. The chain's CDR3 is CASSHRAGGKANEQFF. DNA for the CDR3: TGTGCCAGCAGCCATAGAGCGGGAGGGAAGGCCAATGAGCAGTTCTTC.

The gene calls are TRBV5-4 and TRBJ2-1; tentative D call: TRBD2 (5 bases). CDR1 and CDR2 from the germline V gene are SGHNT and YYREEE (reference sequence). The CDR3 consists of 15 residues. V was clipped by 0 bases and J by 3 bases, with 10 bases between them. CDR3 sequence reads: CASSLGRGFYNEQFF. In nucleotides, the CDR3 is TGTGCCAGCAGCTTGGGCCGGGGTTTCTACAATGAGCAGTTCTTC.

As DNA, the CDR3 is TGTGCCAGCGGACAGGGGGCCGGCGAGCAGTACTTC. This encodes CASGQGAGEQYF. This chain connects TRBV11-3 to TRBJ2-7, with 11 positions matching TRBD1. The CDR3 extends over 12 amino acids. The germline V gene has CDR1 SGHNT and CDR2 YENEEA. V trimming: 8 bases; J trimming: 6 bases; junction bases outside the gene matches: 3. Based on the CDR3 plus reference TRBV11-3 and TRBJ2-7, the full variable domain is EAGVVQSPRYKIIEKKQPVAFWCNPISGHNTLYWYLQNLGQGPELLIRYENEEAVDDSQLPKDRFSAERLKGVDSTLKIQPAELGDSAVYLCASGQGAGEQYFGPGTRLTVT.

V and J are TRBV27 and TRBJ2-1; perhaps TRBD2 as D (6 bases). Trimming removed 2 bases from V and 5 bases from J, with 10 bases in between. From germline, CDR1 is MNHEY and CDR2 SMNVEV (reference sequence). This CDR3 spans 14 amino acids. CDR3 bases: TGTGCCAGCAGTTTAGGTCGGAGGGACAATGAGCAGTTCTTC. The encoded protein is CASSLGRRDNEQFF.

This clone appeared once. This sequence joins TRBV20-1 and TRBJ2-5; 7 nucleotides align to TRBD2. The ends lost 3 bases at V and 3 bases at J; junction bases unmatched: 13. The CDR3 has 16 amino acids. From germline, CDR1 is DFQATT and CDR2 SNEGSKA (reference sequence). CDR3 amino acids: CSASHVGGGPEETQYF. CDR3 bases: TGCAGTGCTAGTCATGTTGGGGGAGGGCCGGAAGAGACCCAGTACTTC.

This chain joins TRBV7-2 and TRBJ2-1; TRBD1 is a possible D gene (5 bases). Germline CDR1 and CDR2: SGHTA and FQGNSA. Trimming took off 9 bases at V and 0 bases at J, with 9 bases between the two ends. The CDR3 extends over 13 amino acids. The CDR3 bases are TGTGCCAGTCGGACAAGCTCCTACAATGAGCAGTTCTTC. Protein product: CASRTSSYNEQFF.

This sequence joins TRBV21-1 and TRBJ2-2; the table's D call of TRBD2 was not tested on the DNA. TRBV21-1 is assigned pseudogene status. This CDR3 region has 17 residues. The CDR3: CASSKRRVRAGTGELFF. CDR3 in DNA: TGTGCCAGCAGCAAAAGGAGGGTCAGGGCGGGCACCGGGGAGCTGTTTTTT.

The V and J genes are TRBV7-9 and TRBJ2-7, with D possibly matching TRBD1 (6 bases). The CDR3 runs 16 residues. CDR1 is SEHNR, CDR2 FQNEAQ, per germline (reference sequence). Trimming removed 5 bases from V and 3 bases from J, with 20 bases in between. CDR3 in amino acids: CASSVVGQTAHYEQYF. CDR3 DNA: TGTGCCAGCAGCGTAGTAGGACAGACCGCCCACTACGAGCAGTACTTC. Full variable domain (remainder filled in from reference TRBV7-9 and TRBJ2-7): DTGVSQNPRHKITKRGQNVTFRCDPISEHNRLYWYRQTLGQGPEFLTYFQNEAQLEKSRLLSDRFSAERPKGSFSTLEIQRTEQGDSAMYLCASSVVGQTAHYEQYFGPGTRLTVT.

DNA for the CDR3: TGCGCCAGCAGCCAAGTACGGACTAGCCAAGAGACCCAGTACTTC. This sequence encodes CASSQVRTSQETQYF. This rearrangement joins TRBV4-1 to TRBJ2-5, with 7 nucleotides matching TRBD2. Trimming removed 1 base from V and 1 base from J; junction bases left unmatched: 3. The CDR3 has 15 amino acids. Per germline, CDR1 MGHRA and CDR2 YSYEKL.

This sequence joins TRBV7-9 and TRBJ2-7, with TRBD1 as a possible D gene (6 bases). The CDR3 sequence is 16 residues long. The V gene's germline CDR1 is SEHNR and CDR2 FQNEAQ (reference sequence). V lost 5 bases to trimming and J lost 2 bases, with 19 bases between them. In DNA form, the CDR3 reads TGTGCCAGCAGCCAATCCGGACAGAAAGACACCTACGAGCAGTACTTC. Translating gives CASSQSGQKDTYEQYF.

This chain connects TRBV7-8 to TRBJ1-1, with 8 bases aligning to TRBD1. This CDR3 is 17 amino acids long. Unmatched junction bases numbered 10, after V lost 4 bases and J lost 0 bases. The germline V gene has CDR1 SGHVS and CDR2 FQNEAQ. CDR3 in amino acids: CASSYPVGTGLNTEAFF. In nucleotides, the CDR3 is TGTGCCAGCAGCTACCCCGTTGGGACAGGTTTGAACACTGAAGCTTTCTTT. Full variable domain (rest looked up from reference TRBV7-8 and TRBJ1-1): GAGVSQSPRYKVAKRGQDVALRCDPISGHVSLFWYQQALGQGPEFLTYFQNEAQLDKSGLPSDRFFAERPEGSVSTLKIQRTQQEDSAVYLCASSYPVGTGLNTEAFFGQGTRLTVV.

The chain uses TRBV9 and TRBJ2-1; no reliable D call. Germline lookup yields CDR1 SGDLS and CDR2 YYNGEE. V was pared by 0 bases and J by 7 bases, with 14 bases between. The CDR3 has 15 residues. For the CDR3, the DNA is TGTGCCAGCAGCGTAGGCAGGTTCGCTAAGAATGAGCAGTTCTTC. Protein sequence: CASSVGRFAKNEQFF.

The genes are TRBV7-3 and TRBJ2-2; 10 bases are shared with TRBD1. Germline assignment: CDR1 SGHTA and CDR2 FQGTGA. The CDR3 totals 15 residues. With 5 bases clipped from V and 3 bases from J, the junction kept 3 bases outside the gene matches. In DNA form, the CDR3 reads TGTGCCAGCAGCCCCGGGACAGGGGACACCGGGGAGCTGTTTTTT. Amino acids: CASSPGTGDTGELFF.

The chain uses TRBV6-1 and TRBJ2-7; 10 bases match TRBD2. Germline lookup yields CDR1 MNHNS and CDR2 SASEGT. The ends lost 3 bases at V and 9 bases at J; junction bases unmatched: 8. This CDR3 has 14 amino acids. CDR3 residues: CASSDIGLAVSQYF. CDR3 bases: TGTGCCAGCAGTGACATCGGACTAGCGGTTTCGCAGTACTTC.

The chain couples TRBV4-3 to TRBJ2-1; TRBD2 matches at 9 bases. Germline V gene lookup returns CDR1 LGHNA and CDR2 YSLEER. The CDR3 is 15 amino acids. The junction had 6 bases not matched to a gene; V was cut back by 2 bases and J by 7 bases. CDR3 sequence reads: CASSQLSGGPNEQFF. The CDR3 bases are TGCGCCAGCAGCCAACTTAGCGGGGGTCCAAATGAGCAGTTCTTC.